Below are 19 T cell receptor beta chains sequenced from a single sample in a study of a mutant IDH1 vaccine in newly diagnosed glioma. Time point noted: week 23, last vaccination. The vaccine gave 300 ug of a 20-mer mutant IDH1 peptide subcutaneously per dose. The method was immunoSEQ multiplex PCR; TCRdb's version includes in-frame clones alone and lacks a portion of them. This sample yields tens of thousands of clones, of which 70% to 90% are seen a single time; approximately 4% belongs to the top ten. The antigens of these receptors remain unknown. The input for sequencing was PBMCs, taken from a glioma patient whose treatment included an IDH1 peptide vaccine. Receptors were obtained from a man aged 30 to 39 with glioma.

The rearrangement joins TRBV13 to TRBJ1-1; no clear D gene. Between the trimmed V and J ends, which lost 1 base and 0 bases, there was a span of 15 bases. Germline V gene sequence: CDR1 PRHDT, CDR2 FYEKMQ (reference sequence). CDR3 size: 17 residues. CDR3 nucleotide sequence: TGTGCCAGCAGCTTAGCCCTGAAGGGAAACATGAACACTGAAGCTTTCTTT. Its translation is CASSLALKGNMNTEAFF.

This clone appeared a few times. The rearrangement joins TRBV5-6 to TRBJ2-7; 10 bases agree with TRBD2. This CDR3 region has 15 residues. CDR1 SGHDT and CDR2 YYEEEE come from the germline V gene. The V and J ends lost 4 bases and 2 bases, in that order; junction bases with no gene match: 6. CDR3 residues: CASSPSGGDPYEQYF. The CDR3 DNA sequence: TGTGCCAGCAGCCCCAGCGGGGGGGACCCCTACGAGCAGTACTTC.

The genes are TRBV6-5 and TRBJ2-7; 7 positions match TRBD1. CDR1 and CDR2 (germline): MNHEY, SVGAGI. The CDR3 runs 14 residues. J gave up 3 bases and V 1 base, and 3 bases lay outside the gene matches. The CDR3 here is CASSYFGQDYEQYF. CDR3 sequence (DNA): TGTGCCAGCAGTTACTTCGGACAGGACTACGAGCAGTACTTC.

V gene TRBV5-8 combines with J gene TRBJ2-5; the match to TRBD2 covers 10 bases. V shed 7 bases and J 5 bases; nucleotides not matched to a gene: 2. The CDR3 sequence is 12 residues long. Germline lookup yields CDR1 SGHTS and CDR2 YDEGEE. The CDR3 bases are TGTGCCAGCGATAGCGGGAGGGAGACCCAGTACTTC. Amino acids: CASDSGRETQYF.

The rearrangement links TRBV7-9 to TRBJ1-1, with D perhaps TRBD1 (5 bases). Germline CDR1 SEHNR, CDR2 FQNEAQ (reference sequence). The length of the CDR3 is 17 residues. Trimming removed 4 bases at V and 2 bases at J, with 20 bases between. CDR3 protein: CASSWPLGVLANTEAFF. Here the CDR3 DNA reads TGTGCCAGCAGCTGGCCCTTAGGGGTTCTCGCCAACACTGAAGCTTTCTTT.

In its sample, this clone was seen a few times. The chain carries TRBV18 and TRBJ1-1; 7 bases map to TRBD1. Germline V gives CDR1 KGHSH, CDR2 LQKENI. This CDR3 is built from 13 residues. Trimming cost V 0 bases and J 5 bases; bases outside gene matches: 0. Here the CDR3 reads CASSPPRGTEAFF. The CDR3 DNA sequence: TGTGCCAGCTCACCACCCAGGGGGACTGAAGCTTTCTTT.

This clone was seen only once. The chain has TRBV7-9 and TRBJ2-1, with TRBD1 matching over 9 bases. Germline-derived CDR1 and CDR2 are SEHNR and FQNEAQ (reference sequence). V lost 3 bases, J lost 4 bases, and 4 bases stayed unmatched. The CDR3 length is 15 residues. CDR3 sequence (DNA): TGTGCCAGCAGCTTGGGACAGGGTCAATACAATGAGCAGTTCTTC. Protein: CASSLGQGQYNEQFF.

Comments on this clone: The same CDR3 arises from other DNA sequences in this sample as well. This chain connects TRBV5-1 to TRBJ2-6; D unclear. This CDR3 is 15 amino acids long. Trimming shortened V by 0 bases and J by 0 bases, and 4 bases separated the two germline ends. CDR1 is SGHRS and CDR2 is YFSETQ in the germline V gene. CDR3: CASSLGSSGANVLTF. The CDR3 DNA sequence: TGCGCCAGCAGCTTGGGCAGCTCTGGGGCCAACGTCCTGACTTTC. Drawing the rest from reference TRBV5-1 and TRBJ2-6, the complete variable domain is KAGVTQTPRYLIKTRGQQVTLSCSPISGHRSVSWYQQTPGQGLQFLFEYFSETQRNKGNFPGRFSGRQFSNSRSEMNVSTLELGDSALYLCASSLGSSGANVLTFGAGSRLTVL.

This clone was observed a handful of times. The chain has TRBV10-2 and TRBJ1-1; D may be TRBD1 (6 bases). CDR3 length: 15 residues. Germline assignment: CDR1 WSHSY and CDR2 SAAADI. V dropped 6 bases and J dropped 0 bases, with 14 bases sitting between them. CDR3 sequence: CASRNKGQLNTEAFF. The CDR3 DNA is TGCGCCAGCAGGAACAAAGGACAGTTGAACACTGAAGCTTTCTTT.

CDR3 coding DNA: TGTGCCAGTAGTTCGCAGGGGGTCGCTGAAAAACTGTTTTTT. Translated, it gives CASSSQGVAEKLFF. The chain recombines TRBV19 with TRBJ1-4, with 7 bases fitting TRBD1. CDR3 length: 14 residues. Per the germline V gene, CDR1 is LNHDA and CDR2 is SQIVND (reference sequence). The V segment lost 5 bases and the J segment 7 bases; nucleotides outside the gene matches: 7.

This sequence joins TRBV7-6 and TRBJ1-4; D gene uncertain. V was pared by 0 bases and J by 5 bases, with 13 bases between. CDR3 size: 16 residues. The V gene's germline CDR1 is SGHVS and CDR2 FNYEAQ. CDR3: CASSLARLQTNEKLFF. CDR3 sequence (DNA): TGTGCCAGCAGCTTAGCGCGCCTCCAAACCAATGAAAAACTGTTTTTT.

The J gene is TRBJ1-1, the V gene TRBV7-9; 8 nucleotides align to TRBD1. J was trimmed by 10 bases and V by 4 bases; bases with no gene match: 17. The CDR3 is 16 amino acids. Germline CDR1 SEHNR, CDR2 FQNEAQ (reference sequence). CDR3 sequence (DNA): TGTGCCAGCAGCTCGTACTCAATATCAGGGGGCGTGGGAGCTTTCTTT. Translated: CASSSYSISGGVGAFF.

This sequence joins TRBV7-2 and TRBJ1-2; D call uncertain. The CDR3 has 14 amino acids. Germline values: CDR1 SGHTA, CDR2 FQGNSA. With 4 bases removed from V and 6 bases from J, the gap between germline ends came to 15 bases. CDR3 nucleotides: TGTGCCAGCAGCTATACCGGGCCCAACAATGGCTACACCTTC. Its protein is CASSYTGPNNGYTF. The variable domain in full, with the rest retrieved from reference TRBV7-2 and TRBJ1-2, is GAGVSQSPSNKVTEKGKDVELRCDPISGHTALYWYRQSLGQGLEFLIYFQGNSAPDKSGLPSDRFSAERTGGSVSTLTIQRTQQEDSAVYLCASSYTGPNNGYTFGSGTRLTVV.

The genes are TRBV9 and TRBJ1-3, with 8 positions matching TRBD1. V was pared by 3 bases and J by 5 bases, with 10 bases of the junction left unmatched. Per the germline V gene, CDR1 is SGDLS and CDR2 is YYNGEE. This CDR3 comprises 16 residues. The CDR3 loop reads CASSGRQGTERNTIYF. In nucleotides, the CDR3 is TGTGCCAGCAGCGGCCGACAGGGGACCGAGCGAAACACCATATATTTT.

The chain links TRBV7-9 to TRBJ1-2; a possible D gene is TRBD1 (6 bases). The CDR3 loop spans 16 amino acids. Per germline, CDR1 SEHNR and CDR2 FQNEAQ (reference sequence). Trimming removed 2 bases from V and 2 bases from J, with 15 bases in between. CDR3 nucleotide sequence: TGTGCCAGCAGCTTATACGCAATCCAGGGGAACTATGGCTACACCTTC. Encoded protein: CASSLYAIQGNYGYTF.

The chain is built from TRBV30 and TRBJ1-5; 7 bases are shared with TRBD1. The trim removed 2 bases at V and 7 bases at J, leaving 8 bases unmatched. Germline values: CDR1 GTSNPN, CDR2 SVGIG (reference sequence). The CDR3 totals 14 residues. As DNA, the CDR3 is TGTGCCTGGAGTAGAAACAGGGGACGACAGCCCCAGCATTTT. This translates into CAWSRNRGRQPQHF.

The chain combines TRBV7-2 with TRBJ1-6, with D unresolved. The length of the CDR3 is 15 residues. V dropped 6 bases and J dropped 7 bases, with 16 bases sitting between them. Germline CDR1 and CDR2: SGHTA and FQGNSA. The CDR3 DNA reads TGTGCCAGCAGACGTAACAGCCCCGAAAATTCACCCCTCCACTTT. Its translation: CASRRNSPENSPLHF.

This chain joins TRBV29-1 and TRBJ2-1; maybe TRBD1 (7 bases). V was trimmed by 7 bases and J by 1 base, leaving 14 bases between them. Germline CDR1 reads SQVTM; CDR2 reads ANQGSEA. The CDR3 runs to 14 residues. CDR3 coding DNA: TGCAGCGGCAGGGGGACTGGATCCTACAATGAGCAGTTCTTC. It yields the protein CSGRGTGSYNEQFF.

The chain joins TRBV11-3 to TRBJ2-7; TRBD1 aligns across 8 bases. Germline-derived CDR1 and CDR2 are SGHNT and YENEEA. This CDR3 has 14 residues. Germline trimming cut 5 bases from V and 2 bases from J; bases unmatched to any gene: 5. The CDR3 region is CASSRGQGPYEQYF. The CDR3 DNA reads as TGTGCCAGCAGCCGCGGACAGGGACCCTACGAGCAGTACTTC.